This T cell receptor beta chain emerged from a study of cytomegalovirus exposure and HLA in healthy donors. Study findings and constraints: Beyond CMV serostatus, there was no information to go on about immune exposure.

Germline V gene sequence: CDR1 SGHDT, CDR2 YYEEEE. CDR3 length: 14 residues. Unmatched junction bases numbered 4, after V lost 1 base and J lost 8 bases. Primers: 60 Vbeta forward and 13 Jbeta reverse. The assay was immunoSEQ multiplex PCR, and TCRdb's table has in-frame clones only and misses some. The sample contains some 84,000 clones, more than 50% of which appear only once. Concerning this clone itself: Its antigen is still unknown.

Sample: PBMCs. This rearrangement joins TRBV5-6 to TRBJ2-1; 9 bases align to TRBD2. This TCR derives from a woman in her forties in good health and CMV-seropositive. The CDR3 loop is CASSLSGTSYEQFF. CDR3 sequence (DNA): TGTGCCAGCAGCTTGTCAGGGACTAGCTATGAGCAGTTCTTC.